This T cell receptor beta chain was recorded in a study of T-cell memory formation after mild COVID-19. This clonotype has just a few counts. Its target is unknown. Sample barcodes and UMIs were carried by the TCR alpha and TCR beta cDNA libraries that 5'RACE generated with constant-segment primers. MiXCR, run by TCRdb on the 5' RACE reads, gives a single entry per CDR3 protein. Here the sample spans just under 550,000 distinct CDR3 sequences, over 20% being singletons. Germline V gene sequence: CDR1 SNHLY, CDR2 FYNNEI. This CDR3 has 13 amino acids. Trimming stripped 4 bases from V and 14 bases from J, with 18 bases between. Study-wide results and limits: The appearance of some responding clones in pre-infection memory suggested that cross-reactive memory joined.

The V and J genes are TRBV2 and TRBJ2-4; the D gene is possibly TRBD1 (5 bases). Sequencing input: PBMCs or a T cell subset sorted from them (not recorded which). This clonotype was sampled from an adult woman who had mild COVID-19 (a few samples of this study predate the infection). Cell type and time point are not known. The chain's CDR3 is CASSGVAGLRKYF. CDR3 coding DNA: TGTGCCAGCAGTGGGGTCGCAGGGCTACGGAAGTACTTC.